This is a list of T cell receptor beta chains from one sample in a study of T cells after yellow fever vaccination. Each CDR3 protein is one row after TCRdb ran MiXCR on the 5' RACE reads. The repertoire holds about 120,000 distinct CDR3 sequences, under 9% seen once, with 25% in the top ten. The material was CD8+ T cells sorted from PBMCs, obtained 45 days after the yellow fever booster vaccination. These receptors all stem from a man in his thirties or forties who received the YFV17D yellow fever vaccine. Each CDR3 is given with its conserved first and last residue. A D gene is named only where the DNA matches it firmly. The size field is filled for only some rows; it gives once, few, many or a size class.

clone size: few; J gene: TRBJ1-1; D gene: .; CDR3 length: 14; V gene: TRBV6-2/TRBV6-3; CDR3 protein: CASSYGGGRTEAFF; CDR3 DNA: TGTGCCAGCAGTTACGGTGGGGGAAGGACTGAAGCTTTCTTT
clone size: many; J gene: TRBJ2-1; D gene: .; CDR3 length: 15; V gene: TRBV28; CDR3 protein: CASSFRQSSYNEQFF; CDR3 DNA: TGTGCCAGCAGTTTCAGACAGAGCTCCTACAATGAGCAGTTCTTC
clone size: many; J gene: TRBJ2-1; D gene: TRBD2; CDR3 length: 13; V gene: TRBV15; CDR3 protein: CATGAGGSNEQFF; CDR3 DNA: TGTGCCACCGGAGCGGGAGGCTCCAATGAGCAGTTCTTC
clone size: many; J gene: TRBJ2-5; D gene: .; CDR3 length: 13; V gene: TRBV7-6; CDR3 protein: CASTLGGQETQYF; CDR3 DNA: TGTGCCAGCACCTTGGGGGGTCAAGAGACCCAGTACTTC
clone size: many; J gene: TRBJ2-7; D gene: TRBD1; CDR3 length: 17; V gene: TRBV7-2; CDR3 protein: CASSLPGQGSYSYEQYF; CDR3 DNA: TGTGCCAGCAGCCTCCCGGGACAGGGTTCCTACTCCTACGAGCAGTACTTC
clone size: many; J gene: TRBJ2-7; D gene: TRBD1; CDR3 length: 12; V gene: TRBV20-1; CDR3 protein: CSVKGAPYEQYF; CDR3 DNA: TGCAGTGTAAAGGGGGCCCCCTACGAGCAGTACTTC
clone size: many; J gene: TRBJ1-2; D gene: .; CDR3 length: 13; V gene: TRBV12-3/TRBV12-4; CDR3 protein: CASSLEPNYGYTF; CDR3 DNA: TGTGCCAGCAGTTTAGAACCTAACTATGGCTACACCTTC
clone size: .; J gene: TRBJ2-3; D gene: .; CDR3 length: 12; V gene: TRBV7-9; CDR3 protein: CAISPGADTQYF; CDR3 DNA: TGTGCCATCAGCCCTGGGGCAGATACGCAGTATTTT
clone size: many; J gene: TRBJ2-1; D gene: .; CDR3 length: 12; V gene: TRBV20-1; CDR3 protein: CSAQGSVDEQFF; CDR3 DNA: TGCAGTGCTCAAGGGTCGGTCGATGAGCAGTTCTTC
clone size: many; J gene: TRBJ2-3; D gene: .; CDR3 length: 14; V gene: TRBV12-3/TRBV12-4; CDR3 protein: CASSPRNLRDTQYF; CDR3 DNA: TGTGCCAGCAGCCCCCGAAACCTACGCGATACGCAGTATTTT
clone size: many; J gene: TRBJ1-3; D gene: .; CDR3 length: 15; V gene: TRBV12-3/TRBV12-4; CDR3 protein: CASSASTGAGNTIYF; CDR3 DNA: TGTGCCAGCAGTGCCTCGACAGGAGCCGGAAACACCATATATTTT
clone size: .; J gene: TRBJ1-4; D gene: .; CDR3 length: 12; V gene: TRBV20-1; CDR3 protein: CSAWLAREKLFF; CDR3 DNA: TGCAGTGCTTGGCTGGCCCGGGAAAAACTGTTTTTT
clone size: .; J gene: TRBJ2-2; D gene: .; CDR3 length: 14; V gene: TRBV7-2; CDR3 protein: CASSLAPVTGELFF; CDR3 DNA: TGTGCCAGCAGCTTAGCCCCAGTCACCGGGGAGCTGTTTTTT
clone size: many; J gene: TRBJ2-2; D gene: .; CDR3 length: 17; V gene: TRBV4-2; CDR3 protein: CASSQGGGKGSTGELFF; CDR3 DNA: TGTGCCAGCAGCCAAGGTGGGGGGAAGGGCAGCACCGGGGAGCTGTTTTTT
clone size: .; J gene: TRBJ2-1; D gene: TRBD2; CDR3 length: 14; V gene: TRBV30; CDR3 protein: CAWRPGLALNEQFF; CDR3 DNA: TGTGCCTGGCGACCGGGACTAGCTTTAAATGAGCAGTTCTTC
clone size: .; J gene: TRBJ2-3; D gene: TRBD2; CDR3 length: 15; V gene: TRBV5-4; CDR3 protein: CASIEAGGIADTQYF; CDR3 DNA: TGTGCCAGCATAGAAGCGGGAGGGATTGCAGATACGCAGTATTTT
clone size: many; J gene: TRBJ2-3; D gene: .; CDR3 length: 13; V gene: TRBV28; CDR3 protein: CASTGGLSDTQYF; CDR3 DNA: TGTGCCAGCACCGGGGGGCTATCAGATACGCAGTATTTT
clone size: many; J gene: TRBJ2-1; D gene: .; CDR3 length: 11; V gene: TRBV20-1; CDR3 protein: CSAAEGNEQFF; CDR3 DNA: TGCAGTGCTGCCGAGGGCAATGAGCAGTTCTTC
clone size: .; J gene: TRBJ2-7; D gene: .; CDR3 length: 13; V gene: TRBV6-1; CDR3 protein: CASSMDRGYEQYF; CDR3 DNA: TGTGCCAGCAGTATGGACCGGGGGTACGAGCAGTACTTC
clone size: many; J gene: TRBJ2-7; D gene: .; CDR3 length: 14; V gene: TRBV7-9; CDR3 protein: CASSFPGSSYEQYF; CDR3 DNA: TGTGCCAGCAGCTTCCCAGGTAGCTCCTACGAGCAGTACTTC
clone size: many; J gene: TRBJ2-5; D gene: TRBD2; CDR3 length: 14; V gene: TRBV25-1; CDR3 protein: CASSVPGGRETQYF; CDR3 DNA: TGTGCCAGCAGTGTGCCGGGAGGGCGGGAGACCCAGTACTTC
clone size: many; J gene: TRBJ2-2; D gene: TRBD2; CDR3 length: 12; V gene: TRBV29-1; CDR3 protein: CSVGGGTGELFF; CDR3 DNA: TGCAGCGTGGGGGGGGGTACCGGGGAGCTGTTTTTT
clone size: many; J gene: TRBJ2-5; D gene: TRBD2; CDR3 length: 15; V gene: TRBV7-6; CDR3 protein: CASRPYLLAGETQYF; CDR3 DNA: TGTGCCAGCAGACCTTATCTACTAGCGGGAGAGACCCAGTACTTC
clone size: .; J gene: TRBJ1-1; D gene: TRBD1; CDR3 length: 17; V gene: TRBV7-2; CDR3 protein: CASSLGAGSDRDTEAFF; CDR3 DNA: TGTGCCAGCAGCTTAGGAGCCGGGTCGGACAGGGACACTGAAGCTTTCTTT
clone size: many; J gene: TRBJ2-7; D gene: .; CDR3 length: 14; V gene: TRBV30; CDR3 protein: CAWSVGFGDYEQYF; CDR3 DNA: TGTGCCTGGAGTGTAGGGTTCGGGGACTACGAGCAGTACTTC
clone size: few; J gene: TRBJ2-2; D gene: .; CDR3 length: 16; V gene: TRBV7-9; CDR3 protein: CASSAAGGRNTGELFF; CDR3 DNA: TGTGCCAGCAGCGCCGCAGGGGGGCGGAACACCGGGGAGCTGTTTTTT
clone size: few; J gene: TRBJ1-1; D gene: .; CDR3 length: 15; V gene: TRBV10-2; CDR3 protein: CASSLSYGMNTEAFF; CDR3 DNA: TGCGCCAGCAGTCTTTCTTACGGGATGAACACTGAAGCTTTCTTT
clone size: many; J gene: TRBJ2-2; D gene: .; CDR3 length: 12; V gene: TRBV29-1; CDR3 protein: CSALGADGELFF; CDR3 DNA: TGCAGCGCTCTCGGGGCGGACGGGGAGCTGTTTTTT
clone size: many; J gene: TRBJ2-1; D gene: .; CDR3 length: 13; V gene: TRBV30; CDR3 protein: CAWLRSAYNEQFF; CDR3 DNA: TGTGCCTGGTTAAGAAGTGCCTACAATGAGCAGTTCTTC
clone size: .; J gene: TRBJ2-7; D gene: TRBD2; CDR3 length: 13; V gene: TRBV9; CDR3 protein: CASSLGGPYAQYF; CDR3 DNA: TGTGCCAGCAGCTTGGGAGGGCCTTACGCGCAGTACTTC
clone size: many; J gene: TRBJ1-2; D gene: .; CDR3 length: 14; V gene: TRBV4-3; CDR3 protein: CASSQTGTPYGYTF; CDR3 DNA: TGCGCCAGCAGCCAAACCGGGACCCCCTATGGCTACACCTTC
clone size: many; J gene: TRBJ2-7; D gene: .; CDR3 length: 15; V gene: TRBV27; CDR3 protein: CASSFTGLSSYEQYF; CDR3 DNA: TGTGCCAGCAGTTTCACGGGCCTAAGCTCCTACGAGCAGTACTTC
clone size: many; J gene: TRBJ2-2; D gene: .; CDR3 length: 13; V gene: TRBV7-6; CDR3 protein: CASTQINTGELFF; CDR3 DNA: TGTGCCAGCACCCAAATTAACACCGGGGAGCTGTTTTTT
clone size: many; J gene: TRBJ2-7; D gene: .; CDR3 length: 12; V gene: TRBV7-9; CDR3 protein: CATTRDTYEQYF; CDR3 DNA: TGTGCCACCACCCGGGACACCTACGAGCAGTACTTC
clone size: .; J gene: TRBJ2-7; D gene: .; CDR3 length: 13; V gene: TRBV19; CDR3 protein: CASSSGTNYEQYF; CDR3 DNA: TGTGCCAGTAGTTCCGGGACAAACTACGAGCAGTACTTC
clone size: many; J gene: TRBJ2-3; D gene: .; CDR3 length: 13; V gene: TRBV14; CDR3 protein: CASSQAAPDTQYF; CDR3 DNA: TGTGCCAGCAGCCAAGCCGCTCCAGATACGCAGTATTTT
clone size: .; J gene: TRBJ2-7; D gene: .; CDR3 length: 12; V gene: TRBV7-2; CDR3 protein: CASSSGAVEQYF; CDR3 DNA: TGTGCCAGCAGCTCAGGAGCGGTAGAGCAGTACTTC
clone size: many; J gene: TRBJ2-7; D gene: .; CDR3 length: 16; V gene: TRBV21-1; CDR3 protein: CASSKGSRIGTYEQYF; CDR3 DNA: TGTGCCAGCAGCAAAGGTTCGAGGATTGGAACCTACGAGCAGTACTTC
clone size: .; J gene: TRBJ2-5; D gene: TRBD2; CDR3 length: 15; V gene: TRBV27; CDR3 protein: CASSTWTSGKETQYF; CDR3 DNA: TGTGCCAGCAGTACCTGGACTAGCGGGAAAGAGACCCAGTACTTC
clone size: many; J gene: TRBJ2-1; D gene: .; CDR3 length: 10; V gene: TRBV12-3/TRBV12-4; CDR3 protein: CASSFGEQFF; CDR3 DNA: TGTGCCAGCAGTTTCGGTGAGCAGTTCTTC
clone size: many; J gene: TRBJ2-7; D gene: .; CDR3 length: 13; V gene: TRBV7-2; CDR3 protein: CASSMDPSYEQYF; CDR3 DNA: TGTGCCAGCAGCATGGACCCCTCCTACGAGCAGTACTTC
clone size: many; J gene: TRBJ2-1; D gene: .; CDR3 length: 16; V gene: TRBV7-9; CDR3 protein: CASTDLRIQLGNEQFF; CDR3 DNA: TGTGCCAGCACGGACCTGCGGATTCAGTTGGGGAATGAGCAGTTCTTC
clone size: many; J gene: TRBJ1-5; D gene: TRBD1; CDR3 length: 15; V gene: TRBV27; CDR3 protein: CASSFGQAGGQPQHF; CDR3 DNA: TGTGCCAGCAGTTTCGGACAGGCTGGAGGGCAGCCCCAGCATTTT
clone size: .; J gene: TRBJ2-7; D gene: .; CDR3 length: 14; V gene: TRBV5-1; CDR3 protein: CASSLVSGKDEQYF; CDR3 DNA: TGCGCCAGCAGCTTGGTATCAGGGAAGGACGAGCAGTACTTC
clone size: many; J gene: TRBJ2-1; D gene: TRBD2; CDR3 length: 13; V gene: TRBV7-9; CDR3 protein: CASLAVTYNEQFF; CDR3 DNA: TGTGCCAGCCTAGCGGTTACCTACAATGAGCAGTTCTTC
clone size: .; J gene: TRBJ1-1; D gene: .; CDR3 length: 16; V gene: TRBV14; CDR3 protein: CASSLNFEGLAPEAFF; CDR3 DNA: TGTGCCAGCAGCCTCAATTTCGAGGGATTGGCGCCTGAAGCTTTCTTT
clone size: many; J gene: TRBJ2-7; D gene: TRBD2; CDR3 length: 15; V gene: TRBV5-1; CDR3 protein: CASSLELAGVYEQYF; CDR3 DNA: TGCGCCAGCAGCTTGGAACTAGCGGGAGTTTACGAGCAGTACTTC
clone size: .; J gene: TRBJ2-1; D gene: .; CDR3 length: 17; V gene: TRBV7-8; CDR3 protein: CASSLKATRMEYNEQFF; CDR3 DNA: TGTGCCAGCAGCTTAAAGGCCACCCGAATGGAGTACAATGAGCAGTTCTTC
clone size: .; J gene: TRBJ2-7; D gene: TRBD2; CDR3 length: 14; V gene: TRBV20-1; CDR3 protein: CSAPWEGHGYEQYF; CDR3 DNA: TGCAGTGCGCCTTGGGAGGGCCATGGGTACGAGCAGTACTTC
clone size: many; J gene: TRBJ1-1; D gene: .; CDR3 length: 14; V gene: TRBV4-3; CDR3 protein: CASSAAVANTEAFF; CDR3 DNA: TGCGCCAGCAGCGCAGCTGTGGCGAACACTGAAGCTTTCTTT
clone size: many; J gene: TRBJ2-7; D gene: .; CDR3 length: 13; V gene: TRBV11-2; CDR3 protein: CASSRHRESEQYF; CDR3 DNA: TGTGCCAGCAGCCGCCACAGGGAGTCCGAGCAGTACTTC
clone size: .; J gene: TRBJ1-2; D gene: .; CDR3 length: 14; V gene: TRBV25-1; CDR3 protein: CASSDAPSNYGYTF; CDR3 DNA: TGTGCCAGCTCTGACGCCCCCTCTAACTATGGCTACACCTTC
clone size: many; J gene: TRBJ2-7; D gene: .; CDR3 length: 13; V gene: TRBV27; CDR3 protein: CASSFGSNYEQYF; CDR3 DNA: TGTGCCAGCAGTTTTGGCAGTAACTACGAGCAGTACTTC
clone size: many; J gene: TRBJ2-7; D gene: .; CDR3 length: 13; V gene: TRBV28; CDR3 protein: CASRSPGYYEQYF; CDR3 DNA: TGTGCCAGCAGAAGCCCGGGGTACTACGAGCAGTACTTC
clone size: few; J gene: TRBJ2-1; D gene: .; CDR3 length: 13; V gene: TRBV6-2/TRBV6-3; CDR3 protein: CASSPDSFTEQFF; CDR3 DNA: TGTGCCAGCAGCCCTGACTCGTTTACTGAGCAGTTCTTC
clone size: many; J gene: TRBJ2-7; D gene: TRBD1; CDR3 length: 14; V gene: TRBV12-3/TRBV12-4; CDR3 protein: CASSPPGQNYEQYF; CDR3 DNA: TGTGCCAGCAGTCCACCGGGACAGAACTACGAGCAGTACTTC
clone size: many; J gene: TRBJ2-7; D gene: .; CDR3 length: 14; V gene: TRBV25-1; CDR3 protein: CASSEGSGPYEQYF; CDR3 DNA: TGTGCCAGCAGTGAGGGGTCTGGACCCTACGAGCAGTACTTC